A selection of T cell receptor beta chains follows, all from one sample in a study of blood T cell repertoires in COVID-19. Measured with immunoSEQ multiplex PCR; TCRdb has only the in-frame clones, and not every one. This sample yields some 150,000 clones, of which approximately 78% are seen a single time; less than 5% belongs to the top ten. Sequencing used peripheral blood. These receptors all stem from a woman aged 80 or older with acute or convalescent COVID-19. Both conserved end residues are part of each CDR3. Fields, in order: clone size, D gene, J gene, V gene, CDR3 protein, CDR3 DNA. The D gene is left open where the match is weak. Rows give clone size only sometimes, using once, few, many, or a class for an expanded clone.

>-|-|TRBJ1-2|TRBV25-1
CASSDLRVGGYTF
TGTGCCAGCAGTGACCTCCGTGTCGGGGGCTACACCTTC
>-|TRBD1|TRBJ2-5|TRBV5-1
CASSIGTAPVRETQYF
TGCGCCAGCAGCATAGGGACAGCCCCAGTTCGAGAGACCCAGTACTTC
>few|TRBD1|TRBJ1-6|TRBV5-1
CASSSGPGTGEGPLHF
TGCGCCAGCAGCTCCGGACCGGGGACAGGGGAGGGACCCCTCCACTTT
>-|TRBD1|TRBJ1-4|TRBV5-1
CASSLAPQGAGEKLFF
TGCGCCAGCAGCTTGGCCCCGCAGGGGGCTGGGGAAAAACTGTTTTTT
>once|TRBD2|TRBJ2-3|TRBV28
CASSLAGATDTQYF
TGTGCCAGCAGTTTAGCGGGAGCGACAGATACGCAGTATTTT
>few|-|TRBJ1-3|TRBV5-1
CASSEANSGNTIYF
TGCGCCAGCAGTGAAGCTAACTCTGGAAACACCATATATTTT
>-|TRBD1|TRBJ1-1|TRBV2
CASSIRGLGAFF
TGTGCCAGCAGTATTAGGGGGCTCGGTGCTTTCTTT
>few|TRBD2|TRBJ2-2|TRBV11-2
CASSWTSGSSGELFF
TGTGCCAGCAGCTGGACTAGCGGGAGTTCCGGGGAGCTGTTTTTT
>-|TRBD2|TRBJ2-5|TRBV25-1
CASSLGGEVETQYF
TGTGCCAGCAGCTTGGGGGGGGAGGTAGAGACCCAGTACTTC
>-|TRBD2|TRBJ2-5|TRBV9
CASSVGGGGTQYF
TGTGCCAGCAGCGTAGGAGGCGGGGGGACCCAGTACTTC
>-|-|TRBJ2-2|TRBV11-1
CASSYQGLDTGELFF
TGTGCCAGCAGCTACCAGGGTTTAGACACCGGGGAGCTGTTTTTT
>few|-|TRBJ1-1|TRBV9
CASSVVGQNTEAFF
TGTGCCAGCAGCGTAGTGGGACAGAACACTGAAGCTTTCTTT
>once|-|TRBJ1-1|TRBV3-1/TRBV3-2
CASSPSLLNTEAFF
TGTGCCAGCAGCCCATCACTCTTGAACACTGAAGCTTTCTTT
>-|TRBD1|TRBJ2-2|TRBV27
CASRVLIPRDRDSSGELFF
TGTGCCAGCAGAGTCCTAATCCCCCGGGACAGGGATTCTTCGGGGGAGCTGTTTTTT
>-|TRBD1|TRBJ1-2|TRBV28
CASSFGQGHGYTF
TGTGCCAGCAGTTTTGGACAGGGACATGGCTACACCTTC